A selection of T cell receptor beta chains follows, all from one sample in a study of OX40 agonist ivuxolimab in advanced cancers. Here immunoSEQ multiplex PCR was the method, and the copy in TCRdb shows in-frame clones only, minus some. The sample consists of roughly 26,000 clones, about four fifths of them appearing once. Sample: CD4+ or CD8+ T cells sorted from blood, taken in a trial of the OX40 agonist ivuxolimab. These receptors were taken from an adult with an advanced solid tumor such as melanoma, head and neck, liver or kidney cancer. CDR3s include the opening cysteine and the closing phenylalanine or tryptophan. A D gene is named only where the DNA matches it firmly. Clone size is stated in some rows and not others, as once, few, many or a class when expanded.

.,.,TRBV18,TRBJ2-5,TGTGCCAGCTCAACTCTGGACACCCTGTCGGAGACCCAGTACTTC,CASSTLDTLSETQYF
.,TRBD1,TRBV6-5,TRBJ2-1,TGTGCCACTTTCGGGACAGGCGACAATGAGCAGTTCTTC,CATFGTGDNEQFF
.,.,TRBV5-1,TRBJ1-1,TGCGCCAGTAGGACGGGAGGGAACACTGAAGCTTTCTTT,CASRTGGNTEAFF
.,.,TRBV4-2,TRBJ2-2,TGTGCCAGCCAGGAGCTCACCGGGGAGCTGTTTTTT,CASQELTGELFF
.,.,TRBV6-5,TRBJ1-1,TGTGCCAGCAGTAATCTGAACACTGAAGCTTTCTTT,CASSNLNTEAFF
.,.,TRBV4-1,TRBJ1-2,TGCGCCAGCAGCCAACAACAAGGAGGTGGAGGAGGGTTCGGGGGCTACACCTTC,CASSQQQGGGGGFGGYTF
.,TRBD2,TRBV7-9,TRBJ2-3,TGTGCCAGCAGCTTACCTCACGGGACTAGCGGATCGGTGGATACGCAGTATTTT,CASSLPHGTSGSVDTQYF
.,.,TRBV27,TRBJ1-5,TGTGCCAGCAGTTTTGGAGGGACCCACCAGCCCCAGCATTTT,CASSFGGTHQPQHF
.,.,TRBV5-1,TRBJ2-7,TGCGCCAGCAGCTTGGACGCGGGCTACTACGAGCAGTACTTC,CASSLDAGYYEQYF
once,.,TRBV19,TRBJ1-1,TGTGCCAGTAACCCAGGGCTGAACACTGAAGCTTTCTTT,CASNPGLNTEAFF
.,.,TRBV4-2,TRBJ1-1,TGTGCCAGCAGCCAAGATGGGAGGGGGTGGGGCACTGAAGCTTTCTTT,CASSQDGRGWGTEAFF
.,TRBD1,TRBV28,TRBJ1-1,TGTGCCAGCAGACTTTCGACAGGGAGGAACACTGAAGCTTTCTTT,CASRLSTGRNTEAFF
.,.,TRBV7-9,TRBJ2-1,TGTGCCAGCAGCTCTGTGACCGGATCCTACAATGAGCAGTTCTTC,CASSSVTGSYNEQFF
.,.,TRBV7-8,TRBJ2-1,TGTGCCAGCAGCCATACTAACTACAATGAGCAGTTCTTC,CASSHTNYNEQFF
.,TRBD1,TRBV15,TRBJ2-6,TGTGCCACCAGTCCCGGGACAGGGTCTGGGGCCAACGTCCTGACTTTC,CATSPGTGSGANVLTF
.,.,TRBV19,TRBJ1-1,TGTGCCAGTAGTATGGGGGTGGCCACTGAAGCTTTCTTT,CASSMGVATEAFF
.,.,TRBV7-2,TRBJ2-2,TGTGCCTACGGACCGGACGGCACCGGGGAGCTGTTTTTT,CAYGPDGTGELFF
.,.,TRBV7-3,TRBJ2-7,TGTGCCAGCAGCTTAGCGGCAGGGGCCGAGCAGTACTTC,CASSLAAGAEQYF
.,.,TRBV2,TRBJ1-1,TGTGCCAGCAGTGCGGCCGCGGGAACTGAAGCTTTCTTT,CASSAAAGTEAFF
.,TRBD1,TRBV7-6,TRBJ2-7,TGTGCCAGCAGCTCGACAGGGTACGAGCAGTACTTC,CASSSTGYEQYF
.,.,TRBV29-1,TRBJ2-1,TGCAGCGTACTACAGCAAGTAGACAATGAGCAGTTCTTC,CSVLQQVDNEQFF
.,TRBD2,TRBV5-1,TRBJ2-7,TGCGCCAGCAGCTTGGCCACGGGACTAATCTACGAGCAGTACTTC,CASSLATGLIYEQYF
.,.,TRBV20-1,TRBJ2-5,TGCAGTGCTAGAGATATTGGGACCCAGTACTTC,CSARDIGTQYF
.,.,TRBV9,TRBJ2-3,TGTGCCAGCAGCGTAATCCTCTGGGATACGCAGTATTTT,CASSVILWDTQYF
.,TRBD2,TRBV11-2,TRBJ2-1,TGTGCCAGCAGCTTCACTAGCGCCTACAATGAGCAGTTCTTC,CASSFTSAYNEQFF
.,.,TRBV18,TRBJ2-7,TGTGCCAGCTCTCCTGCGGGGCTCGAGCAGTACTTC,CASSPAGLEQYF
.,.,TRBV7-2,TRBJ2-3,TGTGCCAGCAGATCCACAGATACGCAGTATTTT,CASRSTDTQYF
.,.,TRBV28,TRBJ2-1,TGTGCCAGCAATCAAGAAACTGGGGGGGCTACGAATGAGCAGTTCTTC,CASNQETGGATNEQFF
.,.,TRBV7-3,TRBJ1-3,TGTGCCAGCAGCTTAGGGGAGACCCGAAACACCATATATTTT,CASSLGETRNTIYF
few,TRBD2,TRBV2,TRBJ2-3,TGTGCCAGCAGTGGAGCGACTAGCGGGGTCACAGATACGCAGTATTTT,CASSGATSGVTDTQYF
.,.,TRBV11-1,TRBJ1-2,TGTGCCAGCAGCTTAGCGGGGGCGGACTATGGCTACACCTTC,CASSLAGADYGYTF
.,TRBD1,TRBV6-5,TRBJ2-7,TGTGCCAGCAGAAAAGCCGGGACAGCGGTTTACGAGCAGTACTTC,CASRKAGTAVYEQYF
.,TRBD1,TRBV5-8,TRBJ2-3,TGTGCCAGCAGCTTATCGACAGGGGCAGATACGCAGTATTTT,CASSLSTGADTQYF
.,.,TRBV25-1,TRBJ2-7,TGTGCCAGCAGTGAATCTCCGCAGGGGAGGAACGAGCAGTACTTC,CASSESPQGRNEQYF
.,TRBD2,TRBV7-9,TRBJ2-3,TGTGCCAGCAGCACCCTTCTAGCGGCCACAGATACGCAGTATTTT,CASSTLLAATDTQYF
.,.,TRBV28,TRBJ1-1,TGTGCCGGAAAAAGGGATGACACTGAAGCTTTCTTT,CAGKRDDTEAFF
.,.,TRBV11-2,TRBJ2-4,TGTGCCAGCAGCCCCGGACGCGCGACCGCGGGGAGTAAAAACATTCAGTACTTC,CASSPGRATAGSKNIQYF
.,.,TRBV4-1,TRBJ2-3,TGCGCCAGCAGCCAAGAACCTAGCATCCGTGCGCAGTATTTT,CASSQEPSIRAQYF
medium-sized,.,TRBV4-2,TRBJ2-1,TGTGCCAGCAGCCAAGGGGCAGTTTCGGGAGCCAATGAGCAGTTCTTC,CASSQGAVSGANEQFF
.,.,TRBV5-5,TRBJ2-6,TGTGCCAGCAGCATCGTCGAGGCCTCTGGGGCCAACGTCCTGACTTTC,CASSIVEASGANVLTF
.,.,TRBV6-6,TRBJ2-3,TGTGCCAGCAGTCCGAACGAAGCTACAGATACGCAGTATTTT,CASSPNEATDTQYF
few,.,TRBV5-6,TRBJ2-1,TGTGCCAGCAGCACGAGCTCCTACAATGAGCAGTTCTTC,CASSTSSYNEQFF
few,TRBD1,TRBV10-3,TRBJ1-5,TGTGCCATCAGTGACCCGAACAGGGGAAGCAATCAGCCCCAGCATTTT,CAISDPNRGSNQPQHF
.,.,TRBV11-2,TRBJ1-1,TGTGCCAGCAGCTTAGGCGCTGAAGCTTTCTTT,CASSLGAEAFF
.,.,TRBV6-5,TRBJ2-3,TGTGCCAGCAGTTCCGTCGGAGCGGACACAGATACGCAGTATTTT,CASSSVGADTDTQYF
few,.,TRBV5-1,TRBJ2-2,TGCGCCAGCAGCTTGATAAGCGGGGAGCTGTTTTTT,CASSLISGELFF
.,.,TRBV6-6,TRBJ2-1,TGTGCCAGCAGGGCAGTCAATGAGCAGTTCTTC,CASRAVNEQFF
.,.,TRBV7-9,TRBJ1-1,TGTGCCAGCAGCCAAAGGAACACTGAAGCTTTCTTT,CASSQRNTEAFF
.,.,TRBV5-1,TRBJ2-6,TGCGCCAGCAGGCCAGGGTGGTCTGGGGCCAACGTCCTGACTTTC,CASRPGWSGANVLTF
few,.,TRBV5-6,TRBJ2-3,TGTGCCAGCAGCTTGGCCCCTAGGGGATACACAGATACGCAGTATTTT,CASSLAPRGYTDTQYF
.,.,TRBV30,TRBJ1-2,TGTGCCTGGAGTATCCAGGGTGGTGGCTACACCTTC,CAWSIQGGGYTF
.,.,TRBV6-5,TRBJ2-7,TGTGCCACCAGGGATGCCAATTCCTACGAGCAGTACTTC,CATRDANSYEQYF
.,.,TRBV6-1,TRBJ2-1,TGTGCCAGCAGTCAGAGGGATAGCTACAATGAGCAGTTCTTC,CASSQRDSYNEQFF